The rows below give T cell receptor beta chains drawn from one sample of a study of blood T cell repertoires in COVID-19. Repertoires were generated with immunoSEQ multiplex PCR, while TCRdb's copy carries only in-frame clones and drops some. The table shows 150,000 to 200,000 clones, with under 80% occurring only once. The sequencing input was peripheral blood. The receptor set was obtained from a woman older than 75 with acute or convalescent COVID-19. The conserved cysteine and the conserved F or W are not part of the CDR3 here. Expanded clones are given a class, and other clones once, few, many or no size at all.

TRBJ2-7	NA	TRBV4-1	14	ASSQEAGASPYEQY
TRBJ1-6	NA	TRBV5-4	12	ASSLQGFSSPLH
TRBJ2-7	few	TRBV7-2	14	ASSSSAGVEAHGQY
TRBJ2-7	NA	TRBV2	13	ASSLTGTGLYEQY
TRBJ2-3	NA	TRBV5-4	12	ASSFQGVTDTQY
TRBJ2-7	NA	TRBV2	14	ASSEGSGTGYYEQY
TRBJ2-3	NA	TRBV27	12	ASAMKGPSDTQY
TRBJ1-6	NA	TRBV28	12	ASSLAQPNSPLH
TRBJ2-2	NA	TRBV5-4	13	ASKTGTLETGELF
TRBJ2-3	NA	TRBV5-1	12	ASSFGPPTDTQY
TRBJ2-7	few	TRBV28	13	ATAAGTSVSYEQY
TRBJ2-7	NA	TRBV5-4	14	ASSGGGLEAHYEQY
TRBJ2-1	NA	TRBV5-6	9	ASSLGAAQF
TRBJ1-4	few	TRBV6-4	15	ASTALFKGGTNEKLF
TRBJ1-1	NA	TRBV6-5	11	ASRRDRGSEAF
TRBJ1-2	few	TRBV2	12	ASVQDSANYGYT
TRBJ2-7	NA	TRBV12-3/TRBV12-4	11	ASSLWGTYEQY
TRBJ2-1	NA	TRBV6-1	11	ASSEAAYNEQF
TRBJ2-2	NA	TRBV11-3	13	ASSLSGGLAGELF
TRBJ2-6	once	TRBV4-3	17	ASSPLIAGSSSGANVLT
TRBJ2-7	NA	TRBV27	14	ASTRMDSAMRNEQY
TRBJ2-1	NA	TRBV2	11	ASNGGGPHEQF
TRBJ1-5	NA	TRBV19	10	ASNREYQPQH
TRBJ2-7	few	TRBV6-2/TRBV6-3	11	ASSSGLNLLGY
TRBJ2-4	NA	TRBV6-5	12	ASRPELQGNIQY
TRBJ2-3	NA	TRBV5-1	14	ASSLGSSSGTDTQY
TRBJ2-7	NA	TRBV7-3	11	ASSYDRGHEQY
TRBJ1-5	NA	TRBV7-2	13	ASSLAATGNQPQH
TRBJ1-1	few	TRBV15	14	ATSRDLGRADTEAF
TRBJ2-1	few	TRBV5-4	13	ASSLLLDSYNEQF
TRBJ1-2	NA	TRBV2	12	ASSSPQTGYGYT
TRBJ2-5	few	TRBV6-5	12	ASRASDRQETQY
TRBJ1-5	NA	TRBV10-2	12	ASTSTDSNQPQH
TRBJ2-7	once	TRBV28	9	ASSLRYEQY
TRBJ2-6	few	TRBV30	15	AWSIGLAGAGANVLT
TRBJ1-2	NA	TRBV6-2/TRBV6-3	12	ASSRSQGGYGYT